The 17 T cell receptor beta chains given below trace back to one sample, sequenced in a study of cytomegalovirus exposure and HLA in healthy donors. PCR used 60 Vbeta primers and 13 Jbeta primers. Only in-frame clones appear in the TCRdb table, and some are missing; sequencing was by immunoSEQ multiplex PCR. The profile shows 100,000 to 150,000 clones, around 66% of them singletons. Sequencing input: PBMCs. The receptors were sampled from a woman between 35 and 50 years old in good health and CMV-seropositive.

V and J are TRBV6-5 and TRBJ1-2; D call uncertain. Germline CDR1 is MNHEY and CDR2 is SVGAGI. Trimming removed 6 bases from V and 4 bases from J, with 18 bases in between. This CDR3 has 15 residues. The DNA for the CDR3 is TGTGCCAGCAGCTCCGGGTCAGATTTTTTCTATGGCTACACCTTC. As protein: CASSSGSDFFYGYTF.

V is TRBV19 and J is TRBJ1-5, with 7 bases fitting TRBD1. This CDR3 region has 20 residues. From germline, CDR1 is LNHDA and CDR2 SQIVND (reference sequence). The ends lost 3 bases at V and 2 bases at J; junction bases unmatched: 19. This CDR3 is CASSIGRMKTGIGGNQPQHF. The CDR3 DNA follows: TGTGCCAGTAGTATTGGCCGGATGAAGACAGGGATTGGCGGCAATCAGCCCCAGCATTTT.

The chain combines TRBV6-1 with TRBJ1-2; TRBD1 is a possible D gene (5 bases). Germline CDR1 is MNHNS and CDR2 is SASEGT. Trimming removed 2 bases from V and 0 bases from J, with 13 bases in between. The CDR3 runs to 16 residues. Written as DNA, the CDR3 is TGTGCCAGCAGTGAAACGATCTACAGGACTAACTATGGCTACACCTTC. Amino acid sequence: CASSETIYRTNYGYTF.

The chain has TRBV7-9 and TRBJ2-3; the match to TRBD1 covers 9 bases. Germline trimming cut 4 bases from V and 1 base from J; bases unmatched to any gene: 9. Germline CDR1 and CDR2: SEHNR and FQNEAQ (reference sequence). This CDR3 contains 17 residues. For the CDR3, the DNA is TGTGCCAGCAGCTCGGGACAGGGAAGCAGGGGCACAGATACGCAGTATTTT. This translates into CASSSGQGSRGTDTQYF.

CDR3 protein: CASSPRTGTYNEQFF. CDR3 DNA: TGTGCCAGCAGCCCTAGGACAGGGACGTACAATGAGCAGTTCTTC. The J gene is TRBJ2-1, the V gene TRBV7-6, with 8 bases matching TRBD1. V shed 5 bases and J 4 bases; nucleotides not matched to a gene: 7. The CDR3 covers 15 residues. Germline V lookup: CDR1 SGHVS, CDR2 FNYEAQ.

This clone was observed once. V and J are TRBV6-4 and TRBJ1-4, with D perhaps matching TRBD1 (6 bases). This CDR3 contains 18 residues. The germline gives CDR1 MRHNA, CDR2 SNTAGT. V was clipped by 0 bases and J by 3 bases, with 17 bases between them. CDR3 sequence: CASSDSKVAGVANEKLFF. The CDR3 DNA reads TGTGCCAGCAGTGACTCGAAGGTGGCAGGGGTGGCTAATGAAAAACTGTTTTTT.

The V and J genes are TRBV30 and TRBJ2-7; 7 positions match TRBD1. The junction had 7 bases not matched to a gene; V was cut back by 3 bases and J by 2 bases. Germline CDR1 GTSNPN, CDR2 SVGIG (reference sequence). The CDR3 spans 14 residues. CDR3 in amino acids: CAWSYFQGAYEQYF. For the CDR3, the DNA is TGTGCCTGGAGCTACTTTCAGGGGGCCTACGAGCAGTACTTC.

V usage is TRBV5-6 and J usage is TRBJ1-3, with D hard to call. Trimming took off 4 bases at V and 4 bases at J, with 6 bases between the two ends. The CDR3 sequence is 12 residues long. The germline V gene encodes CDR1 SGHDT and CDR2 YYEEEE. The CDR3 DNA reads TGTGCCAGCAGCCTTCAGGGAAACACCATATATTTT. This sequence encodes CASSLQGNTIYF.

The chain couples TRBV9 to TRBJ1-1; TRBD1 might be the D (6 bases). Trimming removed 1 base from V and 4 bases from J, with 14 bases in between. Germline V gene lookup returns CDR1 SGDLS and CDR2 YYNGEE. The CDR3 spans 15 residues. The CDR3 reads CASSVSGALGTEAFF. CDR3 bases: TGTGCCAGCAGCGTATCAGGGGCTTTGGGCACTGAAGCTTTCTTT.

The genes are TRBV6-5 and TRBJ2-3, with D possibly being TRBD1 (6 bases). Looked up from germline, CDR1 is MNHEY and CDR2 is SVGAGI. The V and J ends lost 9 bases and 4 bases respectively, with 14 bases between them. This CDR3 is built from 13 residues. The CDR3 region has the DNA TGTGCCAGTACAGGGTGGGGCGCAGATACGCAGTATTTT. Its translation is CASTGWGADTQYF.

The gene calls are TRBV18 and TRBJ2-3; no firm D call. The CDR3 runs 11 residues. Germline CDR1 and CDR2: KGHSH and LQKENI. Trimming cost V 2 bases and J 6 bases, with 3 bases left between them. CDR3 in amino acids: CASSPEDTQYF. CDR3 coding DNA: TGTGCCAGCTCACCAGAGGATACGCAGTATTTT.

The CDR3, as DNA: TGTGCCAGCAGCGCCAGGGGTACTAATGAAAAACTGTTTTTT. It encodes CASSARGTNEKLFF. The gene calls are TRBV9 and TRBJ1-4; a possible D gene is TRBD1 (6 bases). In germline, CDR1 is SGDLS, CDR2 YYNGEE. The CDR3 is 14 amino acids. The V end was cut by 3 bases, the J end by 2 bases, with 8 bases between.

The chain carries TRBV6-5 and TRBJ1-2; the D gene is possibly TRBD1 (5 bases). Germline values: CDR1 MNHEY, CDR2 SVGAGI. The CDR3 consists of 13 residues. Trimming pared 3 bases from V and 5 bases from J, leaving 10 bases between. CDR3 coding DNA: TGTGCCAGCAGTTATAGGGAGGGGTATGGCTACACCTTC. This codes for CASSYREGYGYTF.

CDR3 coding DNA: TGTGCCTGGAATGGACAGACCTACGAGCAGTACTTC. Encoded protein: CAWNGQTYEQYF. This rearrangement joins TRBV30 to TRBJ2-7, with D possibly being TRBD1 (6 bases). The CDR3 is 12 amino acids. Germline V gene lookup returns CDR1 GTSNPN and CDR2 SVGIG (reference sequence). With 4 bases removed from V and 2 bases from J, the gap between germline ends came to 9 bases.

The rearrangement uses TRBV7-6 and TRBJ2-1; TRBD2 is a possible D gene (5 bases). CDR1 is SGHVS, CDR2 FNYEAQ, per germline. V lost 4 bases and J 9 bases, leaving 19 bases between the germline ends. CDR3 length equals 15 residues. CDR3 sequence: CASSSRAATMSEQFF. The CDR3 DNA reads TGTGCCAGCAGCTCTAGGGCCGCGACTATGAGTGAGCAGTTCTTC.

This clone has just one count. This sequence joins TRBV5-6 and TRBJ2-1; 9 bases line up with TRBD2. With V trimmed by 0 bases and J by 6 bases, 4 bases remained unmatched. Germline CDR1 is SGHDT and CDR2 is YYEEEE. The CDR3 covers 15 residues. Here the CDR3 DNA reads TGTGCCAGCAGCTTGGCGCTAGCGGGGTTCAATGAGCAGTTCTTC. Amino acid sequence: CASSLALAGFNEQFF.

V gene TRBV19 combines with J gene TRBJ2-1; D not resolved. The V end lost 5 bases, the J end lost 9 bases, and 11 bases lay between the germline ends. There are 12 residues in the CDR3. From germline, CDR1 is LNHDA and CDR2 SQIVND (reference sequence). Here the CDR3 reads CASSDVAIEQFF. As DNA, the CDR3 is TGTGCCAGTAGTGACGTAGCAATTGAGCAGTTCTTC. Drawing the rest from reference TRBV19 and TRBJ2-1, the complete variable domain is DGGITQSPKYLFRKEGQNVTLSCEQNLNHDAMYWYRQDPGQGLRLIYYSQIVNDFQKGDIAEGYSVSREKKESFPLTVTSAQKNPTAFYLCASSDVAIEQFFGPGTRLTVL.